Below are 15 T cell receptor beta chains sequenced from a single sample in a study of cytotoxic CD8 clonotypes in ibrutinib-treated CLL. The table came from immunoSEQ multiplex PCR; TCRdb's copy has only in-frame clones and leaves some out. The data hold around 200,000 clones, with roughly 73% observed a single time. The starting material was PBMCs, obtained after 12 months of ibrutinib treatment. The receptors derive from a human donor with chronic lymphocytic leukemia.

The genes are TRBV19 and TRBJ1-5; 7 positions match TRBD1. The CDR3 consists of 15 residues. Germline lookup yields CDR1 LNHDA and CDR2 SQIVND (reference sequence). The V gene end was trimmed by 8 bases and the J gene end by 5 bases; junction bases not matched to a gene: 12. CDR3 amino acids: CASGRGHRGDQPQHF. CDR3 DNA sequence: TGTGCCAGTGGAAGAGGGCACAGGGGAGATCAGCCCCAGCATTTT.

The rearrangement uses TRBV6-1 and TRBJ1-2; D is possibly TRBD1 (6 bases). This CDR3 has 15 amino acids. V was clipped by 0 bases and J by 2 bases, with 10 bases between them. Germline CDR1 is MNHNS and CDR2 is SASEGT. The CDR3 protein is CASSEAARGNYGYTF. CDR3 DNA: TGTGCCAGCAGTGAAGCGGCCAGGGGAAACTATGGCTACACCTTC.

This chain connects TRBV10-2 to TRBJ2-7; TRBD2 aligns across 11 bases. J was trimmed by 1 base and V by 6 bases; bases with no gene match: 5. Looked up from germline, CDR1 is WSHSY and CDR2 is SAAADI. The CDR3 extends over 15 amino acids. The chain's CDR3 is CASRITSGSSYEQYF. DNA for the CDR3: TGCGCCAGCAGGATCACTAGCGGGAGTTCCTACGAGCAGTACTTC.

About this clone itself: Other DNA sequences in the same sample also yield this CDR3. The CDR3 bases are TGTGCCAGCAGCTTCGGGACAGATACGCAGTATTTT. It yields the protein CASSFGTDTQYF. This chain joins TRBV5-6 and TRBJ2-3, with D unresolved. Trimming left V 2 bases short and J 3 bases short, with 4 bases between. Germline CDR1 is SGHDT and CDR2 is YYEEEE. The CDR3 runs 12 residues.

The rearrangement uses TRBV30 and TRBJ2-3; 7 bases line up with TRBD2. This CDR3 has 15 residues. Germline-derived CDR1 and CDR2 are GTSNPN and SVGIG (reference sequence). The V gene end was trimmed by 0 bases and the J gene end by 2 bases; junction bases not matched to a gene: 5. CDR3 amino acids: CAWSVGAGNTDTQYF. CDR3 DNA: TGTGCCTGGAGTGTTGGAGCGGGGAACACAGATACGCAGTATTTT.

The CDR3 region is CASSGRDRATEAFF. CDR3 DNA: TGTGCCAGCAGTGGCCGGGACAGGGCCACTGAAGCTTTCTTT. The V gene is TRBV6-6, the J gene TRBJ1-1; 9 bases map to TRBD1. The CDR3 covers 14 residues. Per germline, CDR1 MNHNY and CDR2 SVGAGI (reference sequence). The ends lost 5 bases at V and 4 bases at J; junction bases unmatched: 5.

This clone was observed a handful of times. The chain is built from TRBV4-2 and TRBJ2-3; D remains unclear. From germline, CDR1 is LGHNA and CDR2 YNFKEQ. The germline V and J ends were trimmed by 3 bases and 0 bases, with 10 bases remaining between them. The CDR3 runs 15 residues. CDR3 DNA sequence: TGTGCCAGCAGCCATCAACAAGACAGCACAGATACGCAGTATTTT. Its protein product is CASSHQQDSTDTQYF.

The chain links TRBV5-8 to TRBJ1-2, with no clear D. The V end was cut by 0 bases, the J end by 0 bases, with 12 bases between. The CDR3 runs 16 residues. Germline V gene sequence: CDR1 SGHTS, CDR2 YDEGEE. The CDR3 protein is CASSLGGSGTNYGYTF. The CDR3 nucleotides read TGTGCCAGCAGCTTGGGGGGTTCCGGGACTAACTATGGCTACACCTTC.

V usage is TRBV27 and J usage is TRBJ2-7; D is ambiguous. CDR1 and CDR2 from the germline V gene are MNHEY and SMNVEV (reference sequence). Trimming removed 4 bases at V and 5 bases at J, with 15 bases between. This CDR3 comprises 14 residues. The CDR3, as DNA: TGTGCCAGCAGTTCGGGTTTATCCTGGGACGAGCAGTACTTC. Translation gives CASSSGLSWDEQYF.

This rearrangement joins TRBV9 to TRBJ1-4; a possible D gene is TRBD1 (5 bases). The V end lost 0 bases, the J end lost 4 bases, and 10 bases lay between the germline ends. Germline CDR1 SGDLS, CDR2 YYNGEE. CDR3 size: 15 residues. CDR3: CASSVVDSRNEKLFF. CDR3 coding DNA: TGTGCCAGCAGCGTAGTTGACAGTCGTAATGAAAAACTGTTTTTT. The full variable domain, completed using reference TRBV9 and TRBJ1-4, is DSGVTQTPKHLITATGQRVTLRCSPRSGDLSVYWYQQSLDQGLQFLIQYYNGEERAKGNILERFSAQQFPDLHSELNLSSLELGDSALYFCASSVVDSRNEKLFFGSGTQLSVL.

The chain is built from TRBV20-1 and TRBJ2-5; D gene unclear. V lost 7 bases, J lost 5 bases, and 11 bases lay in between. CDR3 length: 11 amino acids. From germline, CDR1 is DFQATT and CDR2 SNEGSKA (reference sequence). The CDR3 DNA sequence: TGCAGTGTTCCCCATGAGGAGACCCAGTACTTC. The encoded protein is CSVPHEETQYF.

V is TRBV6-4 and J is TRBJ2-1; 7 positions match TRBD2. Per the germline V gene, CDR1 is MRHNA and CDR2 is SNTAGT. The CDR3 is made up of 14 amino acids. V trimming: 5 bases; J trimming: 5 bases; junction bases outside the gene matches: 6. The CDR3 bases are TGTGCCAGCAGTCTCCGGGGGGAAAACAATGAGCAGTTCTTC. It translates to CASSLRGENNEQFF.

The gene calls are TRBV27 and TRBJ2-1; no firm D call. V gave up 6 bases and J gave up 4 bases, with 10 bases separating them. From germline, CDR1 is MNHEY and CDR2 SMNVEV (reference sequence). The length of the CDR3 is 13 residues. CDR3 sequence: CASSPGMYNEQFF. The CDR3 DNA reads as TGTGCCAGCAGCCCCGGTATGTACAATGAGCAGTTCTTC.

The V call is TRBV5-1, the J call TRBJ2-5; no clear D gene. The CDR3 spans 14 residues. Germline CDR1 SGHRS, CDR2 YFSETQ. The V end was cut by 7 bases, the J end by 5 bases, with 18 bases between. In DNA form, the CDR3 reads TGCGCCAGCCACTTTGGTGAGGCAAGGGAGACCCAGTACTTC. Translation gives CASHFGEARETQYF.

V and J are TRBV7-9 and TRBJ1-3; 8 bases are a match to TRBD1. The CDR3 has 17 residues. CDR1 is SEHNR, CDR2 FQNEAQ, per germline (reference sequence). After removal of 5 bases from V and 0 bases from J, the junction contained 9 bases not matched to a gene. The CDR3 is CASSPRTGIRSGNTIYF. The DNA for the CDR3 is TGTGCCAGCAGCCCAAGGACAGGGATCCGCTCTGGAAACACCATATATTTT.